The 25 T cell receptor beta chains reported below all come from one sample, sequenced in a study of blood T cell repertoires in COVID-19 (dated by TCRdb to 2018 to 2021). Receptor libraries were prepared by the immunoSEQ multiplex PCR assay. TCRdb mirrors the immuneACCESS table, restricted to in-frame sequences. Some clones are absent from its copies; in checked studies, under half trace to an unresolved V gene, and the reason for the others is unknown. In this sample the table shows roughly 84,000 clones, 80% to 90% of which occur a single time. 15% to 18% of the sample comes from the top ten. Material: peripheral blood. Receptor source: a woman aged 80 or over with acute or convalescent COVID-19.

J is TRBJ2-3 and V is TRBV2, with TRBD1 matching over 7 bases. The germline V gene encodes CDR1 SNHLY and CDR2 FYNNEI. V lost 7 bases to trimming and J lost 2 bases; unmatched junction nucleotides: 6. This CDR3 spans 14 amino acids. The chain's CDR3 is CASKPTGHTDTQYF. Here the CDR3 DNA reads TGTGCCAGCAAGCCGACAGGGCACACAGATACGCAGTATTTT.

The chain couples TRBV29-1 to TRBJ1-6; D is possibly TRBD1 (6 bases). The CDR3 totals 13 residues. The ends were cut back, 4 bases at V and 7 bases at J, with 11 bases in the middle. The V gene's germline CDR1 is SQVTM and CDR2 ANQGSEA. The CDR3 region has the DNA TGCAGCGTTGCCGGGACAAGCAATTCACCCCTCCACTTT. Its protein is CSVAGTSNSPLHF. The whole variable domain, remainder taken from reference TRBV29-1 and TRBJ1-6, is SAVISQKPSRDICQRGTSLTIQCQVDSQVTMMFWYRQQPGQSLTLIATANQGSEATYESGFVIDKFPISRPNLTFSTLTVSNMSPEDSSIYLCSVAGTSNSPLHFGNGTRLTVT.

The chain joins TRBV6-2 or TRBV6-3 to TRBJ2-3; 8 nucleotides line up with TRBD2. The CDR3 consists of 18 residues. Trimming took 4 bases from V and 0 from J; bases not matched to a gene: 12. CDR1 is MNHEY, CDR2 SVGEGT, per germline. The chain's CDR3 is CASSFSVRGGPSTDTQYF. CDR3 sequence (DNA): TGTGCCAGCAGTTTCTCCGTTCGGGGGGGCCCTAGCACAGATACGCAGTATTTT.

This clone was observed a single time. The chain uses TRBV30 and TRBJ1-2; unclear D gene. CDR3 size: 14 residues. Germline CDR1 reads GTSNPN; CDR2 reads SVGIG (reference sequence). Trimming shortened V by 0 bases and J by 8 bases, and 16 bases separated the two germline ends. CDR3 bases: TGTGCCTGGAGTGTACTGTTGGGAGCCCCGGGCTACACCTTC. Translated: CAWSVLLGAPGYTF.

The J gene is TRBJ1-4, the V gene TRBV28, with D possibly being TRBD1 (6 bases). This CDR3 has 14 amino acids. Per germline, CDR1 MDHEN and CDR2 SYDVKM. The germline V and J ends were trimmed by 8 bases and 5 bases, with 15 bases remaining between them. The CDR3 DNA is TGTGCCAGCCGCCAGACAGGACGAAATGAAAAACTGTTTTTT. It translates to CASRQTGRNEKLFF.

The chain is built from TRBV7-9 and TRBJ1-1, with TRBD1 as a possible D gene (5 bases). This CDR3 has 16 amino acids. The V gene's germline CDR1 is SEHNR and CDR2 FQNEAQ (reference sequence). V was clipped by 1 base and J by 3 bases, with 15 bases between them. The CDR3 sequence is CASSLVRAQGDTEAFF. CDR3 nucleotide sequence: TGTGCCAGCAGCTTAGTCCGGGCCCAGGGTGACACTGAAGCTTTCTTT.

The chain recombines TRBV19 with TRBJ1-1; perhaps TRBD1 as D (5 bases). The V gene lost 7 bases and the J gene lost 8 bases, with 29 bases spanning the gap. CDR3 length: 17 amino acids. Germline CDR1 and CDR2: LNHDA and SQIVND (reference sequence). The CDR3 bases are TGTGCCAGTAAAAACCCTTATGCAGGAGACAGCCGAGTCGAAGCTTTCTTT. Translation: CASKNPYAGDSRVEAFF.

The chain uses TRBV30 and TRBJ2-7; 7 bases align to TRBD2. The CDR3 is made up of 14 amino acids. V trimming: 3 bases; J trimming: 6 bases; junction bases outside the gene matches: 11. The germline gives CDR1 GTSNPN, CDR2 SVGIG (reference sequence). The CDR3 protein is CAWRTSGGSGEQYF. The CDR3 nucleotides read TGTGCCTGGAGGACCTCCGGGGGGTCGGGCGAGCAGTACTTC.

This clone was recorded a few times. The genes are TRBV6-4 and TRBJ2-1; TRBD2 matches 9 bases. The CDR3 extends over 13 amino acids. J was trimmed by 2 bases and V by 11 bases; bases with no gene match: 4. From germline, CDR1 is MRHNA and CDR2 SNTAGT. The CDR3 region is CAGRGGTYNEQFF. The CDR3 DNA is TGTGCCGGGCGGGGGGGGACCTACAATGAGCAGTTCTTC.

The CDR3 spells CAIWDRFSEAFF. The CDR3, as DNA: TGTGCCATCTGGGACAGGTTCTCTGAAGCTTTCTTT. The rearrangement joins TRBV19 to TRBJ1-1; TRBD1 matches 8 bases. Per the germline V gene, CDR1 is LNHDA and CDR2 is SQIVND (reference sequence). This CDR3 region has 12 residues. Trimming at V came to 10 bases and at J to 6 bases, leaving 7 bases not matched to a gene.

The genes are TRBV19 and TRBJ1-2; D is possibly TRBD1 (6 bases). V lost 6 bases to trimming and J lost 8 bases, with 22 bases between them. The CDR3 spans 15 residues. From germline, CDR1 is LNHDA and CDR2 SQIVND (reference sequence). The CDR3 is CASRSQGQPVMGYTF. CDR3 DNA sequence: TGTGCCAGTAGGTCCCAAGGACAGCCGGTAATGGGCTACACCTTC.

This chain links TRBV3-1 (or the pseudogene TRBV3-2) with TRBJ1-6, with 7 bases that match TRBD1. Germline trimming cut 4 bases from V and 9 bases from J; bases unmatched to any gene: 9. Germline CDR1 and CDR2: LGHDT and YNNKEL (reference sequence). The CDR3 is 15 residues long. CDR3 loop: CASSRTGTDPSPLHF. The CDR3 DNA sequence: TGTGCCAGCAGCCGAACCGGGACAGACCCTTCACCCCTCCACTTT.

This clone was detected only once. This chain connects TRBV10-3 to TRBJ1-4; a weak D match, TRBD1 (5 bases). This CDR3 contains 15 residues. V dropped 3 bases and J dropped 0 bases, with 8 bases sitting between them. In germline, CDR1 is ENHRY, CDR2 SYGVKD. As DNA, the CDR3 is TGTGCCATCAGTGATCAGGGCACAACTAATGAAAAACTGTTTTTT. This sequence encodes CAISDQGTTNEKLFF.

J is TRBJ2-1 and V is TRBV6-5; TRBD2 agrees at 9 bases. The CDR3 has 14 residues. Germline V gene sequence: CDR1 MNHEY, CDR2 SVGAGI. The ends lost 6 bases at V and 6 bases at J; junction bases unmatched: 6. CDR3 coding DNA: TGTGCCAGCAGCGGGACTAGCAAGGGCAATGAGCAGTTCTTC. Protein product: CASSGTSKGNEQFF.

This clone came up a few times. The chain combines TRBV7-2 with TRBJ1-2; D possibly corresponds to TRBD1 (5 bases). The V end lost 1 base, the J end lost 8 bases, and 17 bases lay between the germline ends. The germline CDR1 and CDR2 sequences are SGHTA and FQGNSA. The CDR3 loop spans 15 amino acids. The CDR3 region is CASSLVSGGTLGYTF. The DNA for the CDR3 is TGTGCCAGCAGCTTAGTGAGCGGGGGGACTTTAGGCTACACCTTC. Using reference TRBV7-2 and TRBJ1-2 for the parts outside the CDR3, the full variable domain is GAGVSQSPSNKVTEKGKDVELRCDPISGHTALYWYRQSLGQGLEFLIYFQGNSAPDKSGLPSDRFSAERTGGSVSTLTIQRTQQEDSAVYLCASSLVSGGTLGYTFGSGTRLTVV.

The rearrangement joins TRBV5-6 to TRBJ1-1; no reliable D call. The CDR3 loop spans 12 amino acids. The V and J ends lost 4 bases and 0 bases respectively, with 4 bases between them. Germline CDR1 SGHDT, CDR2 YYEEEE. CDR3 loop: CASSNMNTEAFF. DNA of the CDR3: TGTGCCAGCAGCAATATGAACACTGAAGCTTTCTTT.

The J gene is TRBJ2-2, the V gene TRBV3-1 (or the pseudogene TRBV3-2), with 11 bases fitting TRBD1. CDR1 and CDR2 (germline): LGHDT, YNNKEL (reference sequence). The CDR3 extends over 15 amino acids. J lost 2 bases, V lost 10 bases, and 6 bases had no gene match. CDR3 residues: CATGQGAYNTGELFF. CDR3 sequence (DNA): TGTGCCACCGGACAGGGGGCTTACAACACCGGGGAGCTGTTTTTT.

The chain joins TRBV7-3 to TRBJ2-3, with a weak D call TRBD1 (5 bases). This CDR3 region has 13 residues. Germline V CDR1 and CDR2: SGHTA, FQGTGA. The V and J ends lost 5 bases and 2 bases respectively, with 8 bases between them. In DNA form, the CDR3 reads TGTGCCAGCAGCGACAGCATCACAGATACGCAGTATTTT. Amino acids: CASSDSITDTQYF.

The chain carries TRBV20-1 and TRBJ1-1; D is uncertain. In germline, CDR1 is DFQATT, CDR2 SNEGSKA (reference sequence). This CDR3 has 12 residues. V gave up 3 bases and J gave up 6 bases, with 11 bases separating them. CDR3 nucleotide sequence: TGCAGTGCTAGTACCAGGCCCGCTGAAGCTTTCTTT. Its protein is CSASTRPAEAFF.

This clone is a singleton in its sample. V gene TRBV7-8 combines with J gene TRBJ1-2; 7 bases fit TRBD1. After removal of 5 bases from V and 4 bases from J, the junction contained 13 bases not matched to a gene. This CDR3 spans 16 amino acids. Germline V gene sequence: CDR1 SGHVS, CDR2 FQNEAQ. CDR3 sequence: CASSPTEMGQIYGYTF. The CDR3 bases are TGTGCCAGCAGCCCGACTGAAATGGGACAGATCTATGGCTACACCTTC.

The chain links TRBV28 to TRBJ1-5, with D maybe TRBD1 (5 bases). CDR3 length: 14 residues. The ends were cut back, 2 bases at V and 3 bases at J, with 8 bases in the middle. The germline V gene has CDR1 MDHEN and CDR2 SYDVKM. CDR3 nucleotides: TGTGCCAGCAGTTTAGGGGGGATCAATCAGCCCCAGCATTTT. It encodes CASSLGGINQPQHF.

The chain recombines TRBV6-5 with TRBJ2-2; 9 nucleotides line up with TRBD2. There are 15 residues in the CDR3. Germline V lookup: CDR1 MNHEY, CDR2 SVGAGI. Trimming cost V 10 bases and J 0 bases; bases outside gene matches: 6. CDR3: CATFSGGANTGELFF. CDR3 sequence (DNA): TGTGCCACCTTTAGCGGGGGCGCGAACACCGGGGAGCTGTTTTTT.

The CDR3 DNA reads TGTGCCAGCAGCGCATCCCGGGACAGGGTAGAGACCCAGTACTTC. This gives the protein CASSASRDRVETQYF. The genes are TRBV7-9 and TRBJ2-5; 9 bases are a match to TRBD1. J lost 4 bases, V lost 5 bases, and 8 bases had no gene match. Germline V gene sequence: CDR1 SEHNR, CDR2 FQNEAQ (reference sequence). This CDR3 comprises 15 residues.

The rearrangement joins TRBV27 to TRBJ1-2; D remains ambiguous. Between the trimmed V and J ends, which lost 1 base and 2 bases, there was a span of 8 bases. Germline assignment: CDR1 MNHEY and CDR2 SMNVEV (reference sequence). The CDR3 sequence is 14 residues long. The CDR3 spells CASSLFPENYGYTF. The CDR3 coding sequence is TGTGCCAGCAGTTTATTCCCAGAAAACTATGGCTACACCTTC.

This clone was picked up one time. The V call is TRBV6-5, the J call TRBJ1-1, with D possibly TRBD1 on 5 matching bases. V gave up 7 bases and J gave up 0 bases, with 15 bases separating them. The CDR3 has 15 residues. The germline CDR1 and CDR2 sequences are MNHEY and SVGAGI. The CDR3 loop reads CASTALGGMNTEAFF. In nucleotides, the CDR3 is TGTGCCAGCACTGCTCTCGGGGGGATGAACACTGAAGCTTTCTTT.